The rows below give T cell receptor beta chains drawn from one sample of a study of T-cell memory formation after mild COVID-19. TCRdb re-called the 5' RACE reads with MiXCR, one entry per CDR3 protein. The sample has approximately 570,000 distinct CDR3 sequences; roughly 18% are singletons. Sequencing used PBMCs or a T cell subset sorted from them (not recorded which). All receptors come from an adult woman who had mild COVID-19 (a few samples of this study predate the infection). Cell type and time point are not known. The CDR3 runs from the conserved cysteine through the conserved F or W. Each record gives: CDR3 length, V gene, J gene, clone size, D gene, CDR3 DNA, CDR3 protein. D genes are given only for firm matches. Not all rows give a size; the values are once, few, many and, for expanded clones, a class.

12,TRBV12-3/TRBV12-4,TRBJ1-6,NA,NA,TGTGCCAGCAGAGAGGGGGACTCACCCCTCCACTTT,CASREGDSPLHF
16,TRBV20-1,TRBJ2-2,once,TRBD2,TGCAGTGCTAGTGTTTTTAGCGGGGGCAACACCGGGGAGCTGTTTTTT,CSASVFSGGNTGELFF
14,TRBV5-1,TRBJ1-2,NA,TRBD1,TGCGCCAGCAGCTTAGAGACAGGGGTCGGTGGCTACACCTTC,CASSLETGVGGYTF
16,TRBV3-1,TRBJ2-7,NA,TRBD1,TGTGCCAGCAGTTCAAACGAACAGGGGCCTTCCTACGAGCAGTACTTC,CASSSNEQGPSYEQYF
16,TRBV7-9,TRBJ2-3,many,TRBD2,TGTGCCAGCAGCTACGGGAGGACCCTTACTACAGATACGCAGTATTTT,CASSYGRTLTTDTQYF
17,TRBV28,TRBJ1-1,NA,NA,TGTGCCAGCAGTTTACGAACAGGGTCGGGGGGGAACACTGAAGCTTTCTTT,CASSLRTGSGGNTEAFF
16,TRBV6-5,TRBJ2-2,NA,TRBD2,TGTGCCAGCAGGGCGGGAGGGAGCGGAAACACCGGGGAGCTGTTTTTT,CASRAGGSGNTGELFF
11,TRBV29-1,TRBJ2-7,few,TRBD1,TGCAGTAGACAGGGGGCCGACGAGCAGTACTTC,CSRQGADEQYF
16,TRBV24-1,TRBJ2-3,NA,NA,TGTGCCTCCGGGGACGGCGGAAGAGGGGGCACAGATACGCAGTATTTT,CASGDGGRGGTDTQYF
14,TRBV15,TRBJ2-1,few,NA,TGTGCCACCAGCAGACTCGCCGAGGCCGATGAGCAGTTCTTC,CATSRLAEADEQFF
17,TRBV12-3/TRBV12-4,TRBJ2-2,few,TRBD2,TGTGCCAGCAGTCCGGGGACTAGCGGGAGTATACCCGGGGAGCTGTTTTTT,CASSPGTSGSIPGELFF
15,TRBV7-2,TRBJ2-1,few,NA,TGTGCCAGCAGCCAAGACCCCCTACTAGAAAATGAGCAGTTCTTC,CASSQDPLLENEQFF
17,TRBV4-1,TRBJ2-5,few,TRBD2,TGCGCCAGCAGCCAGGGACTAGCGGGGGGGACTCAAGAGACCCAGTACTTC,CASSQGLAGGTQETQYF
14,TRBV24-1,TRBJ1-5,NA,NA,TGTGCCACCAGTGATTTTAGGGTGGGTCAGCCCCAGCATTTT,CATSDFRVGQPQHF
13,TRBV3-1,TRBJ2-2,NA,TRBD1,TGTGCCAGCAGCCAAGCAGGGGGAGGGGAGCTGTTTTTT,CASSQAGGGELFF
12,TRBV7-6,TRBJ2-5,many,NA,TGTGCCAGCAGCTCCCATCAAGAGACCCAGTACTTC,CASSSHQETQYF
15,TRBV5-1,TRBJ1-1,NA,NA,TGCGCCAGCAGCTTATCCGGGTCCCAGGGGACTGAAGCTTTCTTT,CASSLSGSQGTEAFF
11,TRBV6-2/TRBV6-3,TRBJ1-3,many,NA,TGTGCCAGCAGTTTTGGAAACACCATATATTTT,CASSFGNTIYF
14,TRBV5-1,TRBJ1-3,NA,NA,TGCGCCAGCAGCTTGGAAGGGAATGGAAACACCATATATTTT,CASSLEGNGNTIYF
11,TRBV27,TRBJ2-5,NA,NA,TGTGCCAGCCCAGTCGGGGAGACCCAGTACTTC,CASPVGETQYF
12,TRBV19,TRBJ1-1,NA,NA,TGTGCCAGTGGGACTCTGAACACTGAAGCTTTCTTT,CASGTLNTEAFF
12,TRBV5-1,TRBJ2-1,few,NA,TGCGCCAGCAGTTTCGAGGGAAATGAGCAGTTCTTC,CASSFEGNEQFF
16,TRBV12-3/TRBV12-4,TRBJ2-4,NA,TRBD2,TGTGCCAGCAGCCAGACTAGCGGGGGGGCCAAAAACATTCAGTACTTC,CASSQTSGGAKNIQYF
14,TRBV20-1,TRBJ2-1,NA,NA,TGCAGTTACAGCGGACTTGGCTCCTACAATGAGCAGTTCTTC,CSYSGLGSYNEQFF
19,TRBV7-9,TRBJ2-1,NA,TRBD2,TGTGCCAGCAGCCCATCCCCCCTTAGCGAGGCGGGGGGTTACAATGAGCAGTTCTTC,CASSPSPLSEAGGYNEQFF
13,TRBV20-1,TRBJ2-5,few,TRBD1,TGCAGTGCCCCTTTCGACAGGGAGGAGACCCAGTACTTC,CSAPFDREETQYF
18,TRBV6-2/TRBV6-3,TRBJ2-6,NA,NA,TGTGCCAGCAGTTACGGCCCCTTAAGAACGTCTGGGGCCAACGTCCTGACTTTC,CASSYGPLRTSGANVLTF
17,TRBV24-1,TRBJ2-1,few,TRBD2,TGTGCCACCAGTGATTTGTCAGCCAGCGGGGGGGCTAATGAGCAGTTCTTC,CATSDLSASGGANEQFF
13,TRBV4-3,TRBJ1-2,NA,NA,TGCGCCAGCAGCCAGGAACAGGCATATGGCTACACCTTC,CASSQEQAYGYTF
15,TRBV6-6,TRBJ1-1,few,TRBD1,TGTGCCAGCAGTCCCGGCGGGACAGAGAACACTGAAGCTTTCTTT,CASSPGGTENTEAFF
15,TRBV11-2,TRBJ2-3,NA,NA,TGTGCCAGCAGCCTACCGGGACTGCGCACAGATACGCAGTATTTT,CASSLPGLRTDTQYF
17,TRBV5-5,TRBJ2-3,few,TRBD2,TGTGCCAGCAGCGCGGACCGATTAGCGGGGCCCACAGATACGCAGTATTTT,CASSADRLAGPTDTQYF
15,TRBV5-1,TRBJ1-3,few,TRBD1,TGCGCCAGCAGCCGTGGACAGGGGGCCTCTAGCACCATATATTTT,CASSRGQGASSTIYF
14,TRBV12-3/TRBV12-4,TRBJ2-7,NA,TRBD1,TGTGCCAGCAGTTTGGACAGGGGATCGAACGAGCAGTACTTC,CASSLDRGSNEQYF
16,TRBV2,TRBJ2-2,NA,NA,TGTGCCAGCGGACCGACGACTCCGGGACGAAATGGGGAGCTGTTTTTT,CASGPTTPGRNGELFF
15,TRBV15,TRBJ2-1,NA,TRBD2,TGTGCCACCAGCACAGCTAGCGGGAGTAAGGATGAGCAGTTCTTC,CATSTASGSKDEQFF
14,TRBV7-9,TRBJ2-4,few,TRBD2,TGTGCCAGCAGCGATTCGACTAGCGTTAACATTCAGTACTTC,CASSDSTSVNIQYF
18,TRBV5-1,TRBJ2-3,few,TRBD2,TGCGCCAGCAGCTTGTCACTCCCGGGGACTAGCCGCACAGATACGCAGTATTTT,CASSLSLPGTSRTDTQYF
14,TRBV5-1,TRBJ2-5,few,NA,TGCGCCAGCAGCTTGTCGGGGGATCGAGAGACCCAGTACTTC,CASSLSGDRETQYF
11,TRBV25-1,TRBJ2-3,few,NA,TGTGCCAGCAGTGCCCGGGGTACGCAGTATTTT,CASSARGTQYF
13,TRBV20-1,TRBJ1-1,NA,TRBD1,TGCAGTGCCCAGACAGGGGGCGTCACTGAAGCTTTCTTT,CSAQTGGVTEAFF